The T cell receptor (beta chain) described here comes from a study of CXCR3-negative and CXCR3-positive naive CD8 T cells. For the study at large: Sequencing brought in roughly 150 million TRB reads altogether, and each library got about 1.5 +/- 0.3 million.

The TRB cDNA libraries were prepared by 5' RACE with UMI labels. Each CDR3 protein gets one entry in TCRdb, which reprocessed the 5' RACE reads and gives no DNA. The listing contains approximately 100,000 distinct CDR3 sequences. Germline V gene lookup returns CDR1 SGHAT and CDR2 FQNNGV. The CDR3 has 12 amino acids. Points from the study as a whole: When CXCR3-positive naive cells were set against CXCR3-negative naive cells, the former had more hydrophobic TRB CDR3s. Within a donor, both naive subsets shared TRBV-TRBJ usage, unlike memory cells. Partially decreased CXCR3 expression was recorded after cryopreservation, and fresh PBMCs were used in most assays.

Naive CD8+ T cells displayed a CD45RO-CCR7+CD27+CD95- phenotype. As concerns this clonotype: Its antigen is currently unknown.

This chain connects TRBV11-2 to TRBJ2-5; the TCRdb call, TRBD2, lacks DNA for checking. This sequence was found in a human donor in good health. Some clones in this sample may be carry-over from other donors' samples. Input material: naive CXCR3+ CD8+ T cells from blood. The subset is: CD45RO-CCR7+CD27+CD95- naive CD8+ T cells expressing CXCR3 (TNR3+). The CDR3 loop is CASRSGGETQYF.